The next 27 T cell receptor beta chains were all read from a single sample in a study of blood T cells in healthy people across ages. The second PCR ran about 6 to 12 cycles with a sample-barcoded 5' primer and J-beta primers. TCRdb reprocessed the 5' RACE reads via MiXCR and lists one record per CDR3 protein. Among approximately 800,000 distinct CDR3 sequences, nearly 60% were seen once, and the ten largest hold approximately 23%. The source material was blood. Every receptor here comes from a man aged 30 to 39 in good health.

This clonotype was seen only a few times. CDR3 in amino acids: CASSLTPGEGQPQHF. In DNA, the CDR3 is TGCGCCAGCAGCCTGACCCCAGGGGAAGGACAGCCCCAGCATTTT. V gene TRBV5-1 combines with J gene TRBJ1-5, with D perhaps matching TRBD1 (6 bases). Germline CDR1 SGHRS, CDR2 YFSETQ. Trimming left V 4 bases short and J 7 bases short, with 18 bases between. The CDR3 extends over 15 amino acids.

This clonotype turned up a few times. The genes are TRBV28 and TRBJ2-7; TRBD1 is a possible D gene (5 bases). The CDR3 has 15 amino acids. Looked up from germline, CDR1 is MDHEN and CDR2 is SYDVKM. V gave up 0 bases and J gave up 0 bases, with 9 bases separating them. This CDR3 reads CASSLWETGSYEQYF. CDR3 DNA: TGTGCCAGCAGTTTATGGGAAACAGGCTCCTACGAGCAGTACTTC.

This chain links TRBV7-2 with TRBJ2-4; tentative D call: TRBD2 (7 bases). The CDR3 loop spans 13 amino acids. Trimming stripped 3 bases from V and 13 bases from J, with 16 bases between. Germline loops: CDR1 SGHTA, CDR2 FQGNSA. The CDR3 loop is CASSFQGRGEQYF. The CDR3 nucleotides are TGTGCCAGCAGCTTTCAGGGGAGGGGAGAGCAGTACTTC.

The J gene is TRBJ2-1, the V gene TRBV11-1; perhaps TRBD2 as D (6 bases). The V gene's germline CDR1 is SGHAT and CDR2 FQDESV (reference sequence). The CDR3 spans 15 residues. Trimming pared 10 bases from V and 0 bases from J, leaving 16 bases between. CDR3 protein: CATLDRGGSYNEQFF. CDR3 DNA: TGTGCCACGCTGGATCGGGGAGGCTCCTACAATGAGCAGTTCTTC. Complete variable domain (other parts from reference TRBV11-1 and TRBJ2-1): EAEVAQSPRYKITEKSQAVAFWCDPISGHATLYWYRQILGQGPELLVQFQDESVVDDSQLPKDRFSAERLKGVDSTLKIQPAELGDSAMYLCATLDRGGSYNEQFFGPGTRLTVL.

In DNA, the CDR3 is TGTGCCAGCCACTCGCCGGGCGAGCAGTTCTTC. It specifies CASHSPGEQFF. The rearrangement uses TRBV2 and TRBJ2-1; D uncertain. Germline V gives CDR1 SNHLY, CDR2 FYNNEI. This CDR3 comprises 11 residues. The ends were cut back, 8 bases at V and 10 bases at J, with 12 bases in the middle.

In its sample, this clonotype was seen once. This rearrangement joins TRBV4-3 to TRBJ2-1; 8 bases fit TRBD2. The DNA matches TRBJ2-7 better at its end, which makes the J call doubtful. Germline-derived CDR1 and CDR2 are LGHNA and YSLEER. There are 16 residues in the CDR3. DNA for the CDR3: TGCGCCAGCAGCTTAGAAGTTGCGGGAGGTGGGGACGAGCAGTACTTC. Its translation: CASSLEVAGGGDEQYF.

This clonotype was counted only a few times. The V gene is TRBV29-1, the J gene TRBJ2-7; possibly TRBD2 for D (5 bases). CDR1 and CDR2 (germline): SQVTM, ANQGSEA. The V and J ends lost 7 bases and 1 base respectively, with 8 bases between them. The CDR3 runs to 11 residues. The CDR3 DNA follows: TGCAGCGCTGGACTTTCCTACGAGCAGTACTTC. This gives the protein CSAGLSYEQYF.

The rearrangement uses TRBV4-3 and TRBJ2-3; D might be TRBD1 (5 bases). Germline V lookup: CDR1 LGHNA, CDR2 YSLEER. V lost 1 base, J lost 4 bases, and 15 bases lay in between. The CDR3 is made up of 16 amino acids. The CDR3 spells CASSQGNGAQADTQYF. The CDR3 DNA reads as TGCGCCAGCAGCCAAGGAAATGGGGCGCAGGCAGATACGCAGTATTTT.

This clonotype occurred a few times. The rearrangement uses TRBV12-3 or TRBV12-4 and TRBJ2-3, with D unresolved. This CDR3 is 13 amino acids long. V lost 3 bases to trimming and J lost 6 bases, with 10 bases between them. The CDR3 bases are TGTGCCAGCAGTTTGTCTCCCGCGGATACGCAGTATTTT. This encodes CASSLSPADTQYF.

The V and J genes are TRBV7-2 and TRBJ2-3, with 15 bases matching TRBD2. This CDR3 comprises 17 residues. The V gene end was trimmed by 7 bases and the J gene end by 4 bases; junction bases not matched to a gene: 9. CDR1 is SGHTA and CDR2 is FQGNSA in the germline V gene. CDR3 sequence (DNA): TGTGCCAGCAACTACCGGACTAGCGGGGGGGCCGCAGATACGCAGTATTTT. Translation: CASNYRTSGGAADTQYF.

This clonotype was counted once. This chain links TRBV27 with TRBJ1-2; the D gene is possibly TRBD1 (6 bases). Germline CDR1 is MNHEY and CDR2 is SMNVEV (reference sequence). This CDR3 comprises 13 residues. The V end lost 6 bases, the J end lost 8 bases, and 16 bases lay between the germline ends. CDR3 protein: CASRDSGIGGYTF. The CDR3 DNA is TGTGCCAGCAGGGACAGCGGTATTGGGGGCTACACCTTC.

The V and J genes are TRBV11-2 and TRBJ2-5; 10 bases map to TRBD1. J gave up 3 bases and V 1 base, and 8 bases lay outside the gene matches. Germline values: CDR1 SGHAT, CDR2 FQNNGV. The CDR3 runs 17 residues. CDR3 nucleotides: TGTGCCAGCAGCTTAGTTGAAGGGGACAGGGGAAAAGAGACCCAGTACTTC. This translates into CASSLVEGDRGKETQYF.

This chain uses TRBV5-1 with TRBJ2-7, with 7 bases lining up with TRBD2. Trimming removed 5 bases from V and 2 bases from J; junction bases left unmatched: 7. This CDR3 comprises 14 residues. Germline V gene data show CDR1 as SGHRS and CDR2 as YFSETQ. CDR3: CASRVGAGPYEQYF. The CDR3 bases are TGCGCCAGCAGAGTTGGAGCGGGGCCCTACGAGCAGTACTTC.

The chain recombines TRBV6-2 or TRBV6-3 with TRBJ2-1; D gene uncertain. Germline V CDR1 and CDR2: MNHEY, SVGEGT. CDR3 length equals 13 residues. Trimming stripped 5 bases from V and 11 bases from J, with 16 bases between. In nucleotides, the CDR3 is TGTGCCAGCAGTCACCCCGACTCCCAAAAGCAGTTCTTC. It specifies CASSHPDSQKQFF.

The CDR3 here is CATSRDSATDDSNQPQHF. The CDR3 coding sequence is TGTGCCACCAGCAGGGACTCGGCGACTGACGATAGCAATCAGCCCCAGCATTTT. This chain uses TRBV15 with TRBJ1-5; D not resolved. CDR3 size: 18 residues. Germline lookup yields CDR1 LNHNV and CDR2 YYDKDF (reference sequence). V shed 3 bases and J shed 0 bases, with 18 bases lying between them.

The V call is TRBV6-2 or TRBV6-3, the J call TRBJ2-4; 9 bases are a match to TRBD1. The J call may be incorrect, as the DNA end agrees better with TRBJ2-5. Germline loops: CDR1 MNHEY, CDR2 SVGEGT. The CDR3 contains 17 residues. CDR3 nucleotide sequence: TGTGCCAGCAGCCGTCCACCGGGACAGGGTCTTTGGGAGACCCAGTACTTC. Amino acid sequence: CASSRPPGQGLWETQYF.

The rearrangement uses TRBV7-2 and TRBJ2-1; D remains unclear. The V gene lost 5 bases and the J gene lost 7 bases, with 12 bases spanning the gap. CDR1 and CDR2 (germline): SGHTA, FQGNSA. CDR3 length: 13 amino acids. As DNA, the CDR3 is TGTGCCAGCAGCATATACGAGCGTAATGAGCAGTTCTTC. Amino acids: CASSIYERNEQFF. The variable domain in full, with the rest retrieved from reference TRBV7-2 and TRBJ2-1, is GAGVSQSPSNKVTEKGKDVELRCDPISGHTALYWYRQSLGQGLEFLIYFQGNSAPDKSGLPSDRFSAERTGGSVSTLTIQRTQQEDSAVYLCASSIYERNEQFFGPGTRLTVL.

The rearrangement uses TRBV29-1 and TRBJ2-5; TRBD2 aligns across 12 bases. The ends lost 4 bases at V and 11 bases at J; junction bases unmatched: 8. Germline CDR1 is SQVTM and CDR2 is ANQGSEA. This CDR3 has 13 residues. The CDR3 spells CSVVTSGSFEQYF. CDR3 DNA sequence: TGCAGCGTTGTGACTAGCGGGAGTTTTGAGCAGTACTTC. The full variable domain, rest sourced from reference TRBV29-1 and TRBJ2-5, is SAVISQKPSRDICQRGTSLTIQCQVDSQVTMMFWYRQQPGQSLTLIATANQGSEATYESGFVIDKFPISRPNLTFSTLTVSNMSPEDSSIYLCSVVTSGSFEQYFGPGTRLLVL.

In its sample, this clonotype was seen a few times. The chain couples TRBV12-3 or TRBV12-4 to TRBJ2-4, with D possibly TRBD1 on 6 matching bases. This CDR3 contains 16 residues. V was clipped by 5 bases and J by 8 bases, with 22 bases between them. Here the CDR3 reads CASSTDAGIPGDIQYF. The CDR3 nucleotides are TGTGCCAGCAGTACTGACGCTGGTATTCCAGGGGACATTCAGTACTTC.

The chain recombines TRBV7-2 with TRBJ1-6; 7 bases match TRBD1. Germline CDR1 reads SGHTA; CDR2 reads FQGNSA. V trimming: 9 bases; J trimming: 2 bases; junction bases outside the gene matches: 7. The CDR3 contains 15 residues. The CDR3 DNA reads as TGTGCCAGTACAGAAGGGACAGCCTATAATTCACCCCTCCACTTT. Protein: CASTEGTAYNSPLHF.

This clonotype turned up a few times. The chain joins TRBV11-1 to TRBJ1-4, with D tentatively TRBD1 (6 bases). V was shortened by 3 bases and J by 10 bases, with 15 bases between the two germline ends. CDR1 and CDR2 (germline): SGHAT, FQDESV (reference sequence). There are 14 residues in the CDR3. The CDR3 sequence is CASSLGQAGGKLFF. The CDR3 bases are TGTGCCAGCAGCTTGGGACAAGCCGGAGGAAAACTGTTTTTT.

This clonotype occurred a few times. The chain links TRBV20-1 to TRBJ2-3; TRBD2 matches at 9 bases. V dropped 5 bases and J dropped 3; count of bases not matched to a gene: 6. Germline V gives CDR1 DFQATT, CDR2 SNEGSKA (reference sequence). The CDR3 is 14 residues long. The CDR3 is CSAATSGYTDTQYF. The CDR3 nucleotides are TGCAGTGCTGCGACTAGCGGTTATACAGATACGCAGTATTTT.

The V call is TRBV20-1, the J call TRBJ2-7; 13 positions match TRBD2. Looked up from germline, CDR1 is DFQATT and CDR2 is SNEGSKA (reference sequence). This CDR3 spans 15 amino acids. The trim removed 5 bases at V and 7 bases at J, leaving 11 bases unmatched. In DNA form, the CDR3 reads TGCAGTGCTCAACCGACTAGCGGGAGGCACAATGAGCAGTACTTC. It encodes CSAQPTSGRHNEQYF.

This clonotype turned up a few times. The chain couples TRBV6-2 or TRBV6-3 to TRBJ1-5, with TRBD1 as a possible D gene (5 bases). Per the germline V gene, CDR1 is MNHEY and CDR2 is SVGEGT. V was pared by 10 bases and J by 6 bases, with 13 bases between. The CDR3 has 12 residues. CDR3 loop: CATSGFGQPQHF. CDR3 DNA: TGTGCCACCTCAGGGTTTGGTCAGCCCCAGCATTTT.

The chain links TRBV6-2 or TRBV6-3 to TRBJ1-4; D ambiguous. The CDR3 contains 14 residues. Trimming took 4 bases from V and 5 from J, leaving 11 bases between them. CDR1 is MNHEY, CDR2 SVGEGT, per germline. In DNA, the CDR3 is TGTGCCAGCAGTTTATACCAAGTCAATGAAAAACTGTTTTTT. Translating it yields CASSLYQVNEKLFF.

The chain combines TRBV7-6 with TRBJ2-7, with a possible D match to TRBD2 (6 bases). Germline V gene lookup returns CDR1 SGHVS and CDR2 FNYEAQ. The V gene lost 1 base and the J gene lost 2 bases, with 15 bases spanning the gap. The CDR3 loop spans 16 amino acids. The CDR3 DNA is TGTGCCAGCAGCTTAGGCCAGGGACTTAGGACCTACGAGCAGTACTTC. It codes for CASSLGQGLRTYEQYF.

This sequence joins TRBV5-4 and TRBJ1-1; D gene uncertain. The CDR3 covers 13 residues. Germline V CDR1 and CDR2: SGHNT, YYREEE (reference sequence). The ends were cut back, 0 bases at V and 5 bases at J, with 8 bases in the middle. CDR3 sequence reads: CASSLASLTEAFF. CDR3 DNA: TGTGCCAGCAGCTTGGCGTCTTTAACTGAAGCTTTCTTT.